This T cell receptor beta chain was captured by sequencing in a study of Ad26.COV2.S vaccination and SARS-CoV-2 variants (dated by TCRdb to the early 2020s). About the study as a whole: Donors in the vaccine arm were drawn from COV1001, a phase I-IIa trial of Ad26.COV2.S in healthy adults that was multicentre, randomized, double-blind and placebo-controlled. Dosing of Ad26.COV2.S was intramuscular, at either 5x10^10 or 1x10^11 viral particles, delivered as one shot or as two shots spaced 56 days apart. TCRbeta repertoire sequencing served as the tool for gauging how specific and how broad the SARS-CoV-2-reactive T cell receptors were following Ad26.COV2.S vaccination. A total of around 32 samples were included in the TCR-sequenced set, comprising roughly 19 Ad26.COV2.S vaccine recipients, 5 placebo recipients and 8 SARS-CoV-2 convalescent individuals. Trial participants were randomized into five groups of five, in which low-dose or high-dose Ad26.COV2.S was given once or twice, or placebo was given on both occasions. Throughout the experiments and outcome assessment, investigators stayed blinded to trial group allocation. Points the paper makes about the study in general: The study was not powered to compare responses between vaccine doses or regimens. Higher spike-specific TCR breadth was observed in Ad26.COV2.S recipients than in placebo recipients (P = 0.0014). Vaccine and placebo recipients had similar non-spike TCR breadth, a finding consistent with the vaccine containing only spike. Substantial breadth of spike-specific CD8+ and CD4+ T cell responses was reported after vaccination. The authors noted that total T cell responses may have been underestimated by the TCR breadth and depth analyses.

Turning to this clone: No cognate antigen has been identified for it. It has no much larger one-base neighbor in the sample; base qualities were not kept.

At the junction V is shortened by 1 base and J by 5 bases; bases outside the gene matches: 3. The CDR3 runs 15 residues from the cysteine to the phenylalanine. Only the CDR3 part of the read is kept: 45 bases, read in frame from the first base. Taken from the germline V gene, the CDR1 and CDR2 loops are LGHNA and YNFKEQ. The treatment or condition label on this specimen signifies: around 19 received Ad26.COV2.S at low or high dose, single or two shots; about 5 received placebo; per-sample allocation not given. For vaccine and placebo recipients, repertoires were sequenced using samples collected on day 63 after the first injection. Cohort 1b enrolled fewer than 30 adults aged 18-55 years at a single site in Boston, USA, between 29 July and 7 August 2020. Ad26.COV2.S consisted of a replication-incompetent adenovirus type 26 vector by which a prefusion-stabilized SARS-CoV-2 spike protein from the original Wuhan strain was expressed.

The immunoSEQ Assay was the method used to sequence TCRbeta CDR3 regions. After extraction, genomic DNA underwent amplification by bias-controlled multiplex PCR, followed by high-throughput sequencing. Regarding the original processing steps: Collapsing and filtering of sequences were performed to quantify the absolute abundance of each unique TCRbeta CDR3 region. T cell fraction was estimated by normalizing TCRbeta template counts to usable DNA, which was measured by amplifying reference genes present in all nucleated cells. Repertoire TCRs were annotated as SARS-CoV-2-specific when V gene, CDR3 amino acid sequence and J gene were exactly matched to a known reactive TCR set. MIRA supplied the reference SARS-CoV-2 TCR set, which was filtered for enrichment in COVID-19-positive ImmuneCODE repertoires so that public or cross-reactive TCRs were removed. Using the MIRA antigens, annotated TCRs were further analysed by specific ORF or by position within an ORF. Breadth was defined as the number of annotated unique rearrangements divided by the total number of unique productive rearrangements, and depth was defined as the summed frequency of the annotated unique rearrangements. Group comparisons of TCR breadth used two-sided Wilcoxon rank-sum tests. Imported from immuneACCESS, the table was reduced by TCRdb to in-frame sequences with V and J called. These copies leave out some clones; in studies compared against another copy, an unresolved V gene accounts for under half, and the cause of the remainder is not known. V and J calls and clone size are as listed in that table; D and trimming were resolved from the DNA. Here the sample has some 420,000 clones; roughly 90% occur a single time. The ten largest clones represent 3.6% of the sample.

This TCR was recovered from a person aged 18 to 59 who received the Ad26.COV2.S COVID-19 vaccine or a placebo. The sequence links TRBV4-2 to TRBJ2-1, with 9 bases matching TRBD2. This specimen consisted of peripheral blood, obtained in a trial of Ad26.COV2.S vaccine versus placebo. The CDR3 here reads CASSQGSSGDNEQFF. The nucleotide sequence is given as TGTGCCAGCAGCCAAGGCTCTAGCGGGGACAATGAGCAGTTCTTC.